Presented here are 13 T cell receptor beta chains from one specimen sequenced in a study of beta chain features in type 1 diabetes. Expressed TCRB transcripts were sequenced, since all the RNA that had been isolated was reverse transcribed. Measured with immunoSEQ multiplex PCR; TCRdb has only the in-frame clones, and not every one. The sample contains some 220,000 clones, approximately 10% of which appear only once. The specimen was central memory CD4+ T cells from blood. The receptors come from a young man in good health.

The chain links TRBV29-1 to TRBJ2-7; weak D call: TRBD2 (5 bases). Germline V lookup: CDR1 SQVTM, CDR2 ANQGSEA. Trimming took 4 bases from V and 6 from J, leaving 13 bases between them. The CDR3 has 12 amino acids. The CDR3 sequence: CSVVRSSTEQYF. CDR3 bases: TGCAGCGTTGTACGTTCTAGCACCGAGCAGTACTTC.

This CDR3 reads CASSSGLTNTGELFF. The CDR3 DNA reads TGTGCCAGCTCTTCGGGACTAACGAACACCGGGGAGCTGTTTTTT. The chain recombines TRBV18 with TRBJ2-2; 7 positions match TRBD2. This CDR3 comprises 15 residues. The V gene's germline CDR1 is KGHSH and CDR2 LQKENI. With 6 bases clipped from V and 0 bases from J, the junction kept 4 bases outside the gene matches.

The chain carries TRBV2 and TRBJ1-2, with 7 bases lining up with TRBD1. V dropped 6 bases and J dropped 5; count of bases not matched to a gene: 9. This CDR3 contains 14 residues. Germline CDR1 is SNHLY and CDR2 is FYNNEI. The CDR3 region has the DNA TGTGCCAGCAGCCCAGACAGGGTTGGATATGGCTACACCTTC. Protein: CASSPDRVGYGYTF.

This clone occurred a few times. This chain joins TRBV30 and TRBJ2-7; D is uncertain. Germline CDR1 reads GTSNPN; CDR2 reads SVGIG (reference sequence). With 3 bases removed from V and 5 bases from J, the gap between germline ends came to 20 bases. The CDR3 contains 15 residues. The CDR3 is CAWRPKWGFPHEQYF. The CDR3 coding sequence is TGTGCCTGGAGACCAAAGTGGGGTTTCCCCCACGAGCAGTACTTC.

The CDR3 DNA sequence: TGTGCCAGCAGCTCCTCCGTTAGCGGGAGGGCCTACGAGCAGTACTTC. It translates to CASSSSVSGRAYEQYF. The chain has TRBV7-9 and TRBJ2-7; TRBD2 matches at 11 bases. Looked up from germline, CDR1 is SEHNR and CDR2 is FQNEAQ (reference sequence). J was trimmed by 2 bases and V by 4 bases; bases with no gene match: 7. The CDR3 runs 16 residues.

This clone was observed a handful of times. The chain employs TRBV5-1 and TRBJ2-5; D is undetermined. Trimming pared 3 bases from V and 0 bases from J, leaving 9 bases between. The CDR3 consists of 14 residues. Per the germline V gene, CDR1 is SGHRS and CDR2 is YFSETQ. The CDR3 loop reads CASSYSRNQETQYF. The DNA for the CDR3 is TGCGCCAGCAGCTACTCCAGGAACCAAGAGACCCAGTACTTC.

The chain carries TRBV6-6 and TRBJ2-3; no reliable D call. Between the trimmed V and J ends, which lost 6 bases and 1 base, there was a span of 11 bases. CDR1 MNHNY and CDR2 SVGAGI come from the germline V gene (reference sequence). The CDR3 is 14 residues long. The CDR3 loop reads CASSIIFGTDTQYF. The CDR3 DNA is TGTGCCAGCAGCATAATCTTCGGCACAGATACGCAGTATTTT.

The chain carries TRBV18 and TRBJ2-5; TRBD2 aligns across 7 bases. Germline CDR1 reads KGHSH; CDR2 reads LQKENI. The trim removed 3 bases at V and 4 bases at J, leaving 5 bases unmatched. There are 14 residues in the CDR3. This CDR3 is CASSPQTSRETQYF. CDR3 coding DNA: TGTGCCAGCTCACCCCAGACTAGCCGAGAGACCCAGTACTTC.

This clone was seen at least ten times. The chain uses TRBV7-8 and TRBJ2-5; 9 nucleotides align to TRBD1. V gave up 6 bases and J gave up 6 bases; unmatched junction bases: 14. This CDR3 spans 16 amino acids. In germline, CDR1 is SGHVS, CDR2 FQNEAQ. The CDR3 loop reads CASSTTGQGLRQTQYF. CDR3 nucleotides: TGTGCCAGCAGTACCACCGGACAGGGGCTGAGGCAGACCCAGTACTTC.

This clone was counted between two and nine times. J is TRBJ1-1 and V is TRBV4-2, with D possibly TRBD1 on 5 matching bases. The ends were cut back, 7 bases at V and 3 bases at J, with 15 bases in the middle. CDR1 LGHNA and CDR2 YNFKEQ come from the germline V gene. The CDR3 is 14 amino acids. This chain's CDR3 is CASNSLGRDTEAFF. The CDR3 coding sequence is TGTGCCAGCAATTCTCTTGGCAGGGACACTGAAGCTTTCTTT.

This clone was seen only a few times. The chain has TRBV10-3 and TRBJ2-3, with 7 bases identical to TRBD2. V lost 6 bases to trimming and J lost 6 bases; unmatched junction nucleotides: 6. The CDR3 covers 13 residues. Germline V gives CDR1 ENHRY, CDR2 SYGVKD. CDR3 nucleotides: TGTGCCATCAGCGTGGGGGGGGAGGATACGCAGTATTTT. It yields the protein CAISVGGEDTQYF.

The rearrangement links TRBV15 to TRBJ1-6; D not certain. Trimming took off 0 bases at V and 15 bases at J, with 9 bases between the two ends. From germline, CDR1 is LNHNV and CDR2 YYDKDF (reference sequence). This CDR3 has 12 amino acids. The CDR3 protein is CATSRDYHFLHF. For the CDR3, the DNA is TGTGCCACCAGCAGAGATTATCACTTCCTCCACTTT. Based on the CDR3 plus reference TRBV15 and TRBJ1-6, the full variable domain is DAMVIQNPRYQVTQFGKPVTLSCSQTLNHNVMYWYQQKSSQAPKLLFHYYDKDFNNEADTPDNFQSRRPNTSFCFLDIRSPGLGDTAMYLCATSRDYHFLHFGNGTRLTVT.

This clone showed up many times. The V and J genes are TRBV12-5 and TRBJ2-3, with a possible D match to TRBD2 (6 bases). The V end was cut by 4 bases, the J end by 8 bases, with 16 bases between. This CDR3 contains 14 residues. The V gene's germline CDR1 is LGHNT and CDR2 FRNRAP. The CDR3 DNA reads TGTGCTAGTGGTTCAGCCGGGACTCTCACTACGCAGTATTTT. Its protein product is CASGSAGTLTTQYF. Full variable domain (remainder filled in from reference TRBV12-5 and TRBJ2-3): DARVTQTPRHKVTEMGQEVTMRCQPILGHNTVFWYRQTMMQGLELLAYFRNRAPLDDSGMPKDRFSAEMPDATLATLKIQPSEPRDSAVYFCASGSAGTLTTQYFGPGTRLTVL.